Described below is a single TCR beta chain sequence and its context. This entry is derived from a study of blood T cell repertoires in COVID-19. Clones were read by immunoSEQ multiplex PCR, and TCRdb kept only the in-frame ones, dropping some. The sample consists of approximately 56,000 clones, about 85% of them appearing once. The receptor comes from a man in his 70s with active COVID-19. Sample: peripheral blood.

Written as DNA, the CDR3 is TGTGCCAGCTCAGCAGGGACAAGTAACGAGCAGTACTTC. It specifies CASSAGTSNEQYF. The chain has TRBV18 and TRBJ2-7; D is possibly TRBD1 (6 bases). Trimming left V 5 bases short and J 5 bases short, with 13 bases between. This CDR3 contains 13 residues. Germline values: CDR1 KGHSH, CDR2 LQKENI.